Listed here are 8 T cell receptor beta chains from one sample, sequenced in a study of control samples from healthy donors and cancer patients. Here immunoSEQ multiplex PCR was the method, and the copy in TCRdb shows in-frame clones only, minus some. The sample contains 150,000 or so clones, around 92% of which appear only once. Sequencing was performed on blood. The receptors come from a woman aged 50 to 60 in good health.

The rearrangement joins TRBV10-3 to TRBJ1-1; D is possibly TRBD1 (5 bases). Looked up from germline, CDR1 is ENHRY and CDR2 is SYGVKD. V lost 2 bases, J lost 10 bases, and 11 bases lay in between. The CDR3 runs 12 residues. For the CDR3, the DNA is TGTGCCATCAGTGAGCCAGGGACCGGAGCTTTCTTT. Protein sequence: CAISEPGTGAFF.

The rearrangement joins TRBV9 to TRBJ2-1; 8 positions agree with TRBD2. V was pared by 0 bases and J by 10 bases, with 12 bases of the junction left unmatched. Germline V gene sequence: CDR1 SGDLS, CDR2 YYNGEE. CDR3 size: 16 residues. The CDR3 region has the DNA TGTGCCAGCAGCGTAGAACGGGGGGGGTTTGGATTGGAGCAGTTCTTC. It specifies CASSVERGGFGLEQFF.

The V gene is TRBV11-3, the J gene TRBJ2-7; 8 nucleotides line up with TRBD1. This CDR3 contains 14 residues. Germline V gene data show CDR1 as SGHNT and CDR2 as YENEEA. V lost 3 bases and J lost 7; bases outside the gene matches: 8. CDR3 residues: CASSLDRADGEQYF. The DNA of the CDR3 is TGTGCCAGCAGCTTGGACAGGGCGGACGGGGAGCAGTACTTC.

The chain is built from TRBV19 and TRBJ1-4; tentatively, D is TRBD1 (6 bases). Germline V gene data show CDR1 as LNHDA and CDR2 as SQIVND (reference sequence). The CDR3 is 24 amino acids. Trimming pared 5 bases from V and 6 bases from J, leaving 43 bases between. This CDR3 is CASSLRRPTGLDSSSEWADEKLFF. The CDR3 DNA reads TGTGCCAGTAGTCTCCGGAGGCCGACAGGCTTGGATAGTTCTTCAGAATGGGCCGATGAAAAACTGTTTTTT.

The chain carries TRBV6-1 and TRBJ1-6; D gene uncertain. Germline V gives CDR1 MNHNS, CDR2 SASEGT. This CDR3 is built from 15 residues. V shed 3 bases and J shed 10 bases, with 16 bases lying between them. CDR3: CASSDKVGEASPLHF. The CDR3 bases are TGTGCCAGCAGTGATAAGGTCGGGGAGGCGTCACCCCTCCACTTT.

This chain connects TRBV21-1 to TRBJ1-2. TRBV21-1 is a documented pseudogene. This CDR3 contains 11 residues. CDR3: CASSKVTGYTF. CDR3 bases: TGTGCCAGCAGCAAAGTAACTGGCTACACCTTC.

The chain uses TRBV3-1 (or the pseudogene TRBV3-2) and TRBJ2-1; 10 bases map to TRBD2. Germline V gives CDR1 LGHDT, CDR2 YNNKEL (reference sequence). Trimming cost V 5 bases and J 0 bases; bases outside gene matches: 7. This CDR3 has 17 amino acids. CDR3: CASSIRTSGSSYNEQFF. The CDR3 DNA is TGTGCCAGCAGCATTAGGACTAGCGGTAGCTCCTACAATGAGCAGTTCTTC.

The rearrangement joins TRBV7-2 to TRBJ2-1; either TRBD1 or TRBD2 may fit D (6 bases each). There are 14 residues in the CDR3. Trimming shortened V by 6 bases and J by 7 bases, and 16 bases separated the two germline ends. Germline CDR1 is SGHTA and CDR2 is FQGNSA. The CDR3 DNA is TGTGCCAGCAGGCCCTGGGGGGCAGGTAATGAGCAGTTCTTC. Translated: CASRPWGAGNEQFF. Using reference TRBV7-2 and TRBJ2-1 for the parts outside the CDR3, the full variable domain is GAGVSQSPSNKVTEKGKDVELRCDPISGHTALYWYRQSLGQGLEFLIYFQGNSAPDKSGLPSDRFSAERTGGSVSTLTIQRTQQEDSAVYLCASRPWGAGNEQFFGPGTRLTVL.